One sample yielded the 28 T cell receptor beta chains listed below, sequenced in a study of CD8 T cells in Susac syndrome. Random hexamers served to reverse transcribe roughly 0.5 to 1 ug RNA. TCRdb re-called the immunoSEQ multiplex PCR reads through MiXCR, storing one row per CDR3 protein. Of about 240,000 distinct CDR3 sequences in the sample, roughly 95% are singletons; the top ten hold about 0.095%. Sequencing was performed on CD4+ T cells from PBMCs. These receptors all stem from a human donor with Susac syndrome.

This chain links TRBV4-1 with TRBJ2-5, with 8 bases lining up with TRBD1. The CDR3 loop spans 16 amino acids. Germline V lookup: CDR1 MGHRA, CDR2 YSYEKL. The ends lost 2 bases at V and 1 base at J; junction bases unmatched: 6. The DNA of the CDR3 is TGCGCCAGCAGCCAACGACAGGGGCGAGGCCAAGAGACCCAGTACTTC. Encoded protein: CASSQRQGRGQETQYF.

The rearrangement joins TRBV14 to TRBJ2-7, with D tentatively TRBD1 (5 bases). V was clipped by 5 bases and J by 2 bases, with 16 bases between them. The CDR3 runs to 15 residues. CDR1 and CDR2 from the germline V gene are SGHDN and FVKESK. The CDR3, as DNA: TGTGCCAGCAGCTTTACAGGATCTCAGCCCTACGAGCAGTACTTC. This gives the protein CASSFTGSQPYEQYF.

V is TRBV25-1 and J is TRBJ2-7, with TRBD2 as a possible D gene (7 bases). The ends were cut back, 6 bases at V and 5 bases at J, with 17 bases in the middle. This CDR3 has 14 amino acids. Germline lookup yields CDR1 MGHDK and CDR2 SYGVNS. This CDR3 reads CASRPTGGEDEQYF. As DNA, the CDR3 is TGTGCCAGCAGGCCTACGGGGGGCGAGGACGAGCAGTACTTC.

In DNA form, the CDR3 reads TGTGCCAGCAGCTTACTAGCGGGAGTGACAGATACGCAGTATTTT. Protein sequence: CASSLLAGVTDTQYF. The chain links TRBV5-4 to TRBJ2-3; 11 positions match TRBD2. J gave up 3 bases and V 2 bases, and 2 bases lay outside the gene matches. The germline V gene has CDR1 SGHNT and CDR2 YYREEE (reference sequence). The CDR3 extends over 15 amino acids. The full variable domain, with the rest looked up from reference TRBV5-4 and TRBJ2-3, is ETGVTQSPTHLIKTRGQQVTLRCSSQSGHNTVSWYQQALGQGPQFIFQYYREEENGRGNFPPRFSGLQFPNYSSELNVNALELDDSALYLCASSLLAGVTDTQYFGPGTRLTVL.

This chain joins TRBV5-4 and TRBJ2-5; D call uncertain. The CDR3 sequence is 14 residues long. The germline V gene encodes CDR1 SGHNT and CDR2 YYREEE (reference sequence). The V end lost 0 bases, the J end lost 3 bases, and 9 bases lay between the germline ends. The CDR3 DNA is TGTGCCAGCAGCTTGGAGTTTAGCAAAGAGACCCAGTACTTC. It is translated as CASSLEFSKETQYF.

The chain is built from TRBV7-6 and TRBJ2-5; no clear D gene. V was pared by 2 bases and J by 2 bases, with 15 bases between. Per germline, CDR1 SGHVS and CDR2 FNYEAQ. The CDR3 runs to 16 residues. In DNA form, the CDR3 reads TGTGCCAGCAGCTTAAATCCCCCGACCCTACAAGAGACCCAGTACTTC. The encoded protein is CASSLNPPTLQETQYF.

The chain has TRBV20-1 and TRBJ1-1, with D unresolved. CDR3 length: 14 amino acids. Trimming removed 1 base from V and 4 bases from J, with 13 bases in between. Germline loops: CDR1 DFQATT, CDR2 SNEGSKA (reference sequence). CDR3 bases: TGCAGTGCTAGAGCGACGGGTCGCGGCACTGAAGCTTTCTTT. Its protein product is CSARATGRGTEAFF.

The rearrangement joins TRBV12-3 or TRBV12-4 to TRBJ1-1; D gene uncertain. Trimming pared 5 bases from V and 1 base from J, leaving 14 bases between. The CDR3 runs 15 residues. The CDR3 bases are TGTGCCAGCAGTCGTACGGGATCGCGGAACACTGAAGCTTTCTTT. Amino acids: CASSRTGSRNTEAFF.

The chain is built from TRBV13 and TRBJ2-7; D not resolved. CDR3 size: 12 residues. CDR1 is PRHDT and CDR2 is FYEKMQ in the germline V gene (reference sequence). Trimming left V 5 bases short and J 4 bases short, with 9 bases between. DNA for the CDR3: TGTGCCAGCAGCCTCCGAAAATACGAGCAGTACTTC. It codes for CASSLRKYEQYF. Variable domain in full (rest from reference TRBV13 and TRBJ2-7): AAGVIQSPRHLIKEKRETATLKCYPIPRHDTVYWYQQGPGQDPQFLISFYEKMQSDKGSIPDRFSAQQFSDYHSELNMSSLELGDSALYFCASSLRKYEQYFGPGTRLTVT.

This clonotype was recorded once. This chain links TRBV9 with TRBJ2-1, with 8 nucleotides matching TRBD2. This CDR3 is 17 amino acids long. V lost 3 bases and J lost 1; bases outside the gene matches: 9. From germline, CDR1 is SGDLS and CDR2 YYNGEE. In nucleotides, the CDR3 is TGTGCCAGCAGCGGAAGCGGGAGCGTCCTTTCCTACAATGAGCAGTTCTTC. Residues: CASSGSGSVLSYNEQFF.

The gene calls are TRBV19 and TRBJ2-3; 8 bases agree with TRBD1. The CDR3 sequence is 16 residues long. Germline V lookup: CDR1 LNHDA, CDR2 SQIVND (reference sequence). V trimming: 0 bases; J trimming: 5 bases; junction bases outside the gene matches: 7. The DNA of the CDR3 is TGTGCCAGTAGTATAGAACGGACAGGGTTGGGAGATACGCAGTATTTT. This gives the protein CASSIERTGLGDTQYF.

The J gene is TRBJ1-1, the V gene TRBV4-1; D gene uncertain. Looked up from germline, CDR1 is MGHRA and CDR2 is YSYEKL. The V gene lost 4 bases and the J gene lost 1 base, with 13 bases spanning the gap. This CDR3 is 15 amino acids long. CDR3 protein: CASSPEIGRNTEAFF. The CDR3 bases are TGCGCCAGCAGCCCGGAAATAGGGCGGAACACTGAAGCTTTCTTT.

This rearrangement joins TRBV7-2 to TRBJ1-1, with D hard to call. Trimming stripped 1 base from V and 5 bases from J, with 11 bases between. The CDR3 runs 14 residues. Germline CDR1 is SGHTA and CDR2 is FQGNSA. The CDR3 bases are TGTGCCAGCAGCTTAGATTATGAGGTTACTGAAGCTTTCTTT. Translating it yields CASSLDYEVTEAFF.

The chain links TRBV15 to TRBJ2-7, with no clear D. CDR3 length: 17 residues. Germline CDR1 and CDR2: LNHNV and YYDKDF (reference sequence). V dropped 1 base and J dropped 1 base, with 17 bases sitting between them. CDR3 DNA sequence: TGTGCCACCAGCAGAGGTATAGATATCGGACGATCCTACGAGCAGTACTTC. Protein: CATSRGIDIGRSYEQYF.

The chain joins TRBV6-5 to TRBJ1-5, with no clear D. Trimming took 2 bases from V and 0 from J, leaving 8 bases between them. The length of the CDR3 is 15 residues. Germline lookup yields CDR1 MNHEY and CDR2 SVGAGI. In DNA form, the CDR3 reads TGTGCCAGCAGTTACGGCACTAATAGCAATCAGCCCCAGCATTTT. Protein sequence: CASSYGTNSNQPQHF.

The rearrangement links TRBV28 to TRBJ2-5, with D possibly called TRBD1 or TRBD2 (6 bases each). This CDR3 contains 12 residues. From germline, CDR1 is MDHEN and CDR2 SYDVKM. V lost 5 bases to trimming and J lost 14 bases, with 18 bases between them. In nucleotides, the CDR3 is TGTGCCAGCAGTCCCGTTGGGGGGCGGACTTACTTC. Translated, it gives CASSPVGGRTYF.

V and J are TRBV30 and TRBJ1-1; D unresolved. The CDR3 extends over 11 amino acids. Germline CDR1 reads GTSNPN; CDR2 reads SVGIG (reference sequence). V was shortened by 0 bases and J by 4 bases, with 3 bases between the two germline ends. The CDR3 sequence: CAWSVGTEAFF. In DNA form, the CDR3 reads TGTGCCTGGAGTGTGGGCACTGAAGCTTTCTTT. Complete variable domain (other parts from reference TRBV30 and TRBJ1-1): SQTIHQWPATLVQPVGSPLSLECTVEGTSNPNLYWYRQAAGRGLQLLFYSVGIGQISSEVPQNLSASRPQDRQFILSSKKLLLSDSGFYLCAWSVGTEAFFGQGTRLTVV.

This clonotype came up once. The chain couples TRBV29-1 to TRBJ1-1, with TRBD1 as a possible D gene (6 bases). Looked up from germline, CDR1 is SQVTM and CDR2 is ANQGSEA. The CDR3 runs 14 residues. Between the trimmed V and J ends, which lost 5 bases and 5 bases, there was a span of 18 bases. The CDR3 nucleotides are TGCAGCGTTCGCCCGTGGGGGCTAGGGACTGAAGCTTTCTTT. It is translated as CSVRPWGLGTEAFF.

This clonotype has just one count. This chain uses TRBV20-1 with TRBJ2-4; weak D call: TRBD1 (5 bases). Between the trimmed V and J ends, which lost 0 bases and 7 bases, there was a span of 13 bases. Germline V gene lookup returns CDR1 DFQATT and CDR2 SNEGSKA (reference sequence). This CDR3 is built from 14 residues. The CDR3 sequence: CSARDGMNRNIQYF. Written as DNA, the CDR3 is TGCAGTGCTAGAGATGGCATGAACAGGAACATTCAGTACTTC.

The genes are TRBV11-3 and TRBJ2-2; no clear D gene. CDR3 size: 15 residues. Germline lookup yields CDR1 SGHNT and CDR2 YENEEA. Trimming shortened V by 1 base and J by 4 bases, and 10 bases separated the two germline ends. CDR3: CASSLVWESTGELFF. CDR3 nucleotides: TGTGCCAGCAGCTTAGTTTGGGAAAGCACCGGGGAGCTGTTTTTT.

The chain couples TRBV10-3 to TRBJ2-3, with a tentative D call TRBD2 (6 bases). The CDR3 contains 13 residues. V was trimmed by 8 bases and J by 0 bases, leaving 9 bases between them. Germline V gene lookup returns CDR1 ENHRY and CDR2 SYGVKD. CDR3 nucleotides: TGTGCCATCGCCGGGAGAAGCACAGATACGCAGTATTTT. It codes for CAIAGRSTDTQYF.

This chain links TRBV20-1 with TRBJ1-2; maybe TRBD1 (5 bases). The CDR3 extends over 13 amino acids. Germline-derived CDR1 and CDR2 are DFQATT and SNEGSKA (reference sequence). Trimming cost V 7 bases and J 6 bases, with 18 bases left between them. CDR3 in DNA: TGCAGTGTCCCCGGACCAGGGACGAATGGCTACACCTTC. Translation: CSVPGPGTNGYTF.

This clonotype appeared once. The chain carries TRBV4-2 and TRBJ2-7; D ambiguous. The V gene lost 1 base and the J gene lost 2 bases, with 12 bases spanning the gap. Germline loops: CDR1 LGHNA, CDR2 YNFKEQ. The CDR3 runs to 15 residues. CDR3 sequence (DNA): TGTGCCAGCAGCCAAGGTATAGAAGGACCCTACGAGCAGTACTTC. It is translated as CASSQGIEGPYEQYF.

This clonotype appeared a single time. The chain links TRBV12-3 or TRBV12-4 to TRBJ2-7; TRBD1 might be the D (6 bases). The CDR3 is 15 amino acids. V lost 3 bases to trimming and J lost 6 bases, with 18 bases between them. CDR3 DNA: TGTGCCAGCAGTTTGAGGGCCGACAGGATGGGCGAGCAGTACTTC. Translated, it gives CASSLRADRMGEQYF.

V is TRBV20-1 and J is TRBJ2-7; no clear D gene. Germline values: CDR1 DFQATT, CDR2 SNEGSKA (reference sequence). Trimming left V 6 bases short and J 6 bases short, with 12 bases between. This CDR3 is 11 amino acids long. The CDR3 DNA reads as TGCAGTGCCCCCTACAAGGGCGAGCAGTACTTC. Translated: CSAPYKGEQYF.

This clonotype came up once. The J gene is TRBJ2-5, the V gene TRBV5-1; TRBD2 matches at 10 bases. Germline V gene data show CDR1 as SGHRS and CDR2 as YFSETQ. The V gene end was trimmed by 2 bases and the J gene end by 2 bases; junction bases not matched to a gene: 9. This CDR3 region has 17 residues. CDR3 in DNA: TGCGCCAGCAGCTTTCGCCTACTAGCGGGGATACAAGAGACCCAGTACTTC. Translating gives CASSFRLLAGIQETQYF.

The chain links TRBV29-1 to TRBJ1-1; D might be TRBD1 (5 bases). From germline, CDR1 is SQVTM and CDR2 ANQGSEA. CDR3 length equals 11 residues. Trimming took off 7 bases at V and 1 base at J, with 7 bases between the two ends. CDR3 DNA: TGCAGCGCCGGGGCGAACACTGAAGCTTTCTTT. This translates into CSAGANTEAFF. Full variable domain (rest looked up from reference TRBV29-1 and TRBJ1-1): SAVISQKPSRDICQRGTSLTIQCQVDSQVTMMFWYRQQPGQSLTLIATANQGSEATYESGFVIDKFPISRPNLTFSTLTVSNMSPEDSSIYLCSAGANTEAFFGQGTRLTVV.

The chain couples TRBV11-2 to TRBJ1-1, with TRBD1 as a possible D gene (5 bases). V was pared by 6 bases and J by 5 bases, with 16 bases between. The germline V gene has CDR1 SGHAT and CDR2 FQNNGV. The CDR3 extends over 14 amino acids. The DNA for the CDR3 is TGTGCCAGCAGTCGACGCGACGGGGGGACTGAAGCTTTCTTT. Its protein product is CASSRRDGGTEAFF.